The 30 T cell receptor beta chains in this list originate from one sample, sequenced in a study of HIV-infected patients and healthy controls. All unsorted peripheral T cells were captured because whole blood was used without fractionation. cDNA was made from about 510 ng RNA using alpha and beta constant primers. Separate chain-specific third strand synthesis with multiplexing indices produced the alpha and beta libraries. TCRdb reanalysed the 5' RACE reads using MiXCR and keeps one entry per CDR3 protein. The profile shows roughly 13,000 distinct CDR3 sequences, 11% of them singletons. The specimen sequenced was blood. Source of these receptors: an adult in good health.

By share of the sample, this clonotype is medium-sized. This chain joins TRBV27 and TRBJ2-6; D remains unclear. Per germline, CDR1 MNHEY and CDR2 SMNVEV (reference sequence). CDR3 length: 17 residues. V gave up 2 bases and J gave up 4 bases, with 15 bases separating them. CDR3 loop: CASSLEARLQGANVLTF. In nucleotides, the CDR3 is TGTGCCAGCAGTTTAGAGGCCCGACTGCAGGGGGCCAACGTCCTGACTTTC.

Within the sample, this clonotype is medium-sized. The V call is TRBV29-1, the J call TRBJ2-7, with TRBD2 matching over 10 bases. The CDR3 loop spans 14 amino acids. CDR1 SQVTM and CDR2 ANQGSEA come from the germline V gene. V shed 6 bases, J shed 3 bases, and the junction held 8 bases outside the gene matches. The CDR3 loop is CSVPAGGVDYEQYF. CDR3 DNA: TGCAGCGTCCCAGCGGGAGGGGTTGACTACGAGCAGTACTTC.

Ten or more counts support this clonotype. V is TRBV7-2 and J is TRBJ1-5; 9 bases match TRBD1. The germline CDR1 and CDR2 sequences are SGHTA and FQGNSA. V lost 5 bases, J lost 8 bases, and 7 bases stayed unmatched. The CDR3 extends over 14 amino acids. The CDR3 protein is CASSAGTGREPQHF. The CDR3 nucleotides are TGTGCCAGCAGCGCTGGGACAGGGAGAGAGCCCCAGCATTTT.

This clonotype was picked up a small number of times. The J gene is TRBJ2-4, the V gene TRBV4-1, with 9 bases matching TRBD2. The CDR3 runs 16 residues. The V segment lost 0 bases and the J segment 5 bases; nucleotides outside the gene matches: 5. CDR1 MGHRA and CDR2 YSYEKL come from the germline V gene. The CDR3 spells CASSQERIAGENIQYF. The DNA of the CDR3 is TGCGCCAGCAGCCAAGAGAGAATAGCGGGAGAAAACATTCAGTACTTC.

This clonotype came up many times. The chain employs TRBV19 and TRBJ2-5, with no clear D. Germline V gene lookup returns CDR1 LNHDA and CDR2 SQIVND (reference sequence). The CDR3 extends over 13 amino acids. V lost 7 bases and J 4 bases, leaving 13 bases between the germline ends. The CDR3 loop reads CASTRTDGETQYF. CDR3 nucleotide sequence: TGTGCCAGTACCCGAACGGACGGAGAGACCCAGTACTTC.

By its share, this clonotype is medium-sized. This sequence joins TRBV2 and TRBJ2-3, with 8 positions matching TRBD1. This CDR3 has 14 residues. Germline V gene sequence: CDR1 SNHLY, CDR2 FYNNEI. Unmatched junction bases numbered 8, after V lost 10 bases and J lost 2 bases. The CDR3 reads CATRGQGPTDTQYF. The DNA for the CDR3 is TGTGCCACCCGCGGACAGGGCCCCACAGATACGCAGTATTTT. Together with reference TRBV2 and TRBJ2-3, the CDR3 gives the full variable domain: EPEVTQTPSHQVTQMGQEVILRCVPISNHLYFYWYRQILGQKVEFLVSFYNNEISEKSEIFDDQFSVERPDGSNFTLKIRSTKLEDSAMYFCATRGQGPTDTQYFGPGTRLTVL.

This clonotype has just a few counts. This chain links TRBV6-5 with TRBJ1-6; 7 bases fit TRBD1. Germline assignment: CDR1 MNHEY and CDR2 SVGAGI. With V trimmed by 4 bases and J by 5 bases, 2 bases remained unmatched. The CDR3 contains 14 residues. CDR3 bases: TGTGCCAGCAGTTGGGACAGAGATAATTCACCCCTCCACTTT. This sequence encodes CASSWDRDNSPLHF.

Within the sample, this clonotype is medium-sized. As DNA, the CDR3 is TGCGCCAGCAATAGAGTAGCGGGAGGGCAATCCTTTGACAATGAGCAGTTCTTC. It encodes CASNRVAGGQSFDNEQFF. The chain links TRBV4-1 to TRBJ2-1, with 11 positions matching TRBD2. The CDR3 loop spans 18 amino acids. Germline V gene sequence: CDR1 MGHRA, CDR2 YSYEKL. J lost 5 bases, V lost 7 bases, and 16 bases had no gene match.

CDR3 in DNA: TGTGCCAGCAGCGTAGGGTATAGTAGCGCTGAGCAGTTCTTC. It encodes CASSVGYSSAEQFF. The chain is built from TRBV9 and TRBJ2-1; D may be TRBD2 (5 bases). Deletions cut 0 bases from V and 9 bases from J, with 13 bases between. The CDR3 runs to 14 residues. Germline V gene lookup returns CDR1 SGDLS and CDR2 YYNGEE.

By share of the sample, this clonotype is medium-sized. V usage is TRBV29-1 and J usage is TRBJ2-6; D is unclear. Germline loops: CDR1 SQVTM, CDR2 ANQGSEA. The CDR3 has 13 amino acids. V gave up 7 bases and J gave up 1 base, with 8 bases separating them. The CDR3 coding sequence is TGCAGCGCTGTGGGATCTGGGGCCAACGTCCTGACTTTC. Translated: CSAVGSGANVLTF.

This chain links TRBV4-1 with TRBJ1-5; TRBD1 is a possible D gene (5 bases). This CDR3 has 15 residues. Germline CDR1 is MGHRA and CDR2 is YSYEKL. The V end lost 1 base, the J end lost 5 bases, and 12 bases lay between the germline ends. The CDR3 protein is CASSQAGTTYQPQHF. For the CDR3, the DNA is TGCGCCAGCAGCCAAGCCGGGACGACCTATCAGCCCCAGCATTTT.

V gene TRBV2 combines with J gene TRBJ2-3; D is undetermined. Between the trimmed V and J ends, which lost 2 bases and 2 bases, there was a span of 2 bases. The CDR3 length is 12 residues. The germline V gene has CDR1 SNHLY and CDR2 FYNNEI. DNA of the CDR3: TGTGCCAGCAGTGAATCCACAGATACGCAGTATTTT. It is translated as CASSESTDTQYF.

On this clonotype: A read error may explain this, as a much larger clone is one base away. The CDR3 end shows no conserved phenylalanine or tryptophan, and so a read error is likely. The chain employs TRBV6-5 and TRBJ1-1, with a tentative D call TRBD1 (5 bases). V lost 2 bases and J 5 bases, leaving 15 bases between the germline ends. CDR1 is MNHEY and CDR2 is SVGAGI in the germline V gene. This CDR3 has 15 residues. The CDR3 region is CASSYEPGGETEAFL. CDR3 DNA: TGTGCCAGCAGTTACGAACCCGGGGGAGAAACTGAAGCTTTCCTT.

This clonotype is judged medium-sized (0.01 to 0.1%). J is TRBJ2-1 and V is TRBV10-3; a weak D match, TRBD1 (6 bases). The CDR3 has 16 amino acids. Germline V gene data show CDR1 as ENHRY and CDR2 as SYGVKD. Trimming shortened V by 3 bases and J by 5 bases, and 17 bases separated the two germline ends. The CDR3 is CAISDPRQVPDNEQFF. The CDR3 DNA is TGTGCCATCAGTGACCCCAGACAGGTCCCTGACAATGAGCAGTTCTTC.

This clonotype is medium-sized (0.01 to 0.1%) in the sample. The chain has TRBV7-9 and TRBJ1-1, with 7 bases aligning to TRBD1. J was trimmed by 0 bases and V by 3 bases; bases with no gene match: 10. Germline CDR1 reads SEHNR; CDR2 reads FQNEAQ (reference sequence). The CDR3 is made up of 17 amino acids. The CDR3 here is CASSFQGQHIMNTEAFF. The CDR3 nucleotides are TGTGCCAGCAGCTTTCAGGGACAGCATATCATGAACACTGAAGCTTTCTTT.

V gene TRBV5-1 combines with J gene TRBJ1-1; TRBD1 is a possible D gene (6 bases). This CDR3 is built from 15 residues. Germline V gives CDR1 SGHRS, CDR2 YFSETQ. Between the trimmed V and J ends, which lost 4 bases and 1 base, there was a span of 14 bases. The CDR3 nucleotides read TGCGCCAGCAGCCTTCTACAGGGTCGGAACACTGAAGCTTTCTTT. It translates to CASSLLQGRNTEAFF.

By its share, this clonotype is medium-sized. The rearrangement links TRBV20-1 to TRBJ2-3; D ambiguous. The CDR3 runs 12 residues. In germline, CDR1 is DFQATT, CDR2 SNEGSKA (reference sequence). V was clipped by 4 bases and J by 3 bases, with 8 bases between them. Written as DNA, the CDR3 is TGCAGTGCTACTAGAACTACAGATACGCAGTATTTT. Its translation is CSATRTTDTQYF.

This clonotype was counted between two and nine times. CDR3 bases: TGTGCCAGCAGCCCTCAGACAGGGGTCGGTTCACCCCTCCACTTT. It specifies CASSPQTGVGSPLHF. This chain joins TRBV7-2 and TRBJ1-6; 8 nucleotides agree with TRBD1. The germline V gene has CDR1 SGHTA and CDR2 FQGNSA. This CDR3 is 15 amino acids long. J lost 9 bases, V lost 5 bases, and 9 bases had no gene match.

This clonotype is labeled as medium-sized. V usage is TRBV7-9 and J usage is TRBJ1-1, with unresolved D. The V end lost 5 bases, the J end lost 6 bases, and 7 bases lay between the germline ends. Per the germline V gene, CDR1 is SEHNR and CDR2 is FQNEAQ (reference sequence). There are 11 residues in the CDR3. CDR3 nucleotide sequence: TGTGCCAGCAGCCTGACGGCTGAAGCTTTCTTT. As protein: CASSLTAEAFF.

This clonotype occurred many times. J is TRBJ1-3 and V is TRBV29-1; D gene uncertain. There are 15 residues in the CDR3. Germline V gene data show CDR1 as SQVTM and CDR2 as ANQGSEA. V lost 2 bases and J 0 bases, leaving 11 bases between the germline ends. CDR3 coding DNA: TGCAGCGTTGAACAGCGTAGAAGCTCTGGAAACACCATATATTTT. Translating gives CSVEQRRSSGNTIYF.

Here the CDR3 reads CASSSTGRTGELFF. In DNA form, the CDR3 reads TGCGCCAGCAGCTCGACAGGGCGGACCGGGGAGCTGTTTTTT. The V and J genes are TRBV5-1 and TRBJ2-2, with 7 positions matching TRBD1. Germline-derived CDR1 and CDR2 are SGHRS and YFSETQ. V was pared by 3 bases and J by 5 bases, with 4 bases of the junction left unmatched. This CDR3 contains 14 residues.

DNA of the CDR3: TGTGCCAGCAGCCGCCCGCTAAGGGGTGGTGAGCAGTTCTTC. As protein: CASSRPLRGGEQFF. J is TRBJ2-1 and V is TRBV6-2 or TRBV6-3; TRBD1 might be the D (5 bases). The germline gives CDR1 MNHEY, CDR2 SVGEGT. The CDR3 covers 14 residues. V gave up 6 bases and J gave up 9 bases, with 18 bases separating them.

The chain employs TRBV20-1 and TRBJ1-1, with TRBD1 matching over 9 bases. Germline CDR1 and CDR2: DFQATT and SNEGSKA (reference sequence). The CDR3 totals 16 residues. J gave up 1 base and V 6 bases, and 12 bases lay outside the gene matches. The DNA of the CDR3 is TGCAGTGCACCCGTCTTACCGGGACAGGGGAACACTGAAGCTTTCTTT. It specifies CSAPVLPGQGNTEAFF.

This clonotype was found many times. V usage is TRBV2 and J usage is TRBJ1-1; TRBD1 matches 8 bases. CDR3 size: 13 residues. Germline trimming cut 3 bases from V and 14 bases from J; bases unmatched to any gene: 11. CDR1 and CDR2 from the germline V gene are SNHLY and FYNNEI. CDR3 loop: CASSDWEDRDTFF. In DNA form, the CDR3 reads TGTGCCAGCAGTGACTGGGAGGACAGGGATACGTTCTTT.

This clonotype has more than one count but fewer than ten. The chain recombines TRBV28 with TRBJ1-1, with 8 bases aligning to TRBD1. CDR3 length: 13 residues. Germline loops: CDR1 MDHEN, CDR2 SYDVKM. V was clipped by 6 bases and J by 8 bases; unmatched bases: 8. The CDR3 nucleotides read TGTGCCAGCAGCTCCGGACAGGGCACGGAAGCTTTCTTT. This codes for CASSSGQGTEAFF.

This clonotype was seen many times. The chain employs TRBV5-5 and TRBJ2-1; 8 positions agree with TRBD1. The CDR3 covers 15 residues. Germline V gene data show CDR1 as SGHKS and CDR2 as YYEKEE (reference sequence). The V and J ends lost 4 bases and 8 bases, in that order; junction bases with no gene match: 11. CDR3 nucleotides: TGTGCCAGCAGCCCGACAGGGGTATCTATCGATGAGCAGTTCTTC. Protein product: CASSPTGVSIDEQFF.

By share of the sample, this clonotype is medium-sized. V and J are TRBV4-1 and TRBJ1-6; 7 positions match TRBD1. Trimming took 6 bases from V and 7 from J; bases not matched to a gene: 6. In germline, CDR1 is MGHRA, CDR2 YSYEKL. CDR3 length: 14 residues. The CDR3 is CASRPTGRNSPLHF. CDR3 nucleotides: TGCGCCAGCAGGCCGACAGGGCGGAATTCACCCCTCCACTTT.

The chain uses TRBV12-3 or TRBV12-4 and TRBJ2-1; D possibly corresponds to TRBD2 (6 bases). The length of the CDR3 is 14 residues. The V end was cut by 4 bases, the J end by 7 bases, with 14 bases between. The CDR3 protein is CASSSSGSWNEQFF. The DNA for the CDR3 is TGTGCCAGCAGTTCCTCCGGGAGTTGGAATGAGCAGTTCTTC.

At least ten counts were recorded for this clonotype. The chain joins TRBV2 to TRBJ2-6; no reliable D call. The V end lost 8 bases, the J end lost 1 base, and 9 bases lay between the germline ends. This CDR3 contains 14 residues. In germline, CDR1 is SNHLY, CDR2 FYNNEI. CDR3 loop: CASGLTSGANVLTF. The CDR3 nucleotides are TGTGCCAGCGGTTTGACATCTGGGGCCAACGTCCTGACTTTC.

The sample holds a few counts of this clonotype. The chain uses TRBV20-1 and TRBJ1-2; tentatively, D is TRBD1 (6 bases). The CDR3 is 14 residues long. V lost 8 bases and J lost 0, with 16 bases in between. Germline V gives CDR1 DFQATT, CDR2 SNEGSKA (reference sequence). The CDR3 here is CSLQGRGPNYGYTF. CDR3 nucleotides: TGCAGTCTGCAGGGGCGGGGACCTAACTATGGCTACACCTTC.